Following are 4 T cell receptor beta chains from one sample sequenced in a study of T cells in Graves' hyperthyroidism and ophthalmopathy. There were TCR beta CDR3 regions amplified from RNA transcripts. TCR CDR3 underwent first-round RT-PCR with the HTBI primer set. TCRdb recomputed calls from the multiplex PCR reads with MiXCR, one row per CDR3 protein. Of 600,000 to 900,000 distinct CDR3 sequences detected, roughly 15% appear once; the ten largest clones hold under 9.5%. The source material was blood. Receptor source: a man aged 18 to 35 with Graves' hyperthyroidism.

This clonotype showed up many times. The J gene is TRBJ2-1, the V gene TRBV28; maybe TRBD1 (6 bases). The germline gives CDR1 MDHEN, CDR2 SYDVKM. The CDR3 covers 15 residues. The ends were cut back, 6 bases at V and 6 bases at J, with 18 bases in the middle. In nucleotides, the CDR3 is TGTGCCAGCAGGATGACAGGCGCGTTGGGCAATGAGCAGTTCTTC. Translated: CASRMTGALGNEQFF.

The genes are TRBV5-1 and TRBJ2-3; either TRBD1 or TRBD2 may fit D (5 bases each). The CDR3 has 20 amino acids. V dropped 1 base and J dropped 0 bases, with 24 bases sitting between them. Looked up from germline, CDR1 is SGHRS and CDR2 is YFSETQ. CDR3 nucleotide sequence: TGCGCCAGCAGCTTGAGGGGAGTTACCCCAGACTCTTTTAGCACAGATACGCAGTATTTT. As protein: CASSLRGVTPDSFSTDTQYF.

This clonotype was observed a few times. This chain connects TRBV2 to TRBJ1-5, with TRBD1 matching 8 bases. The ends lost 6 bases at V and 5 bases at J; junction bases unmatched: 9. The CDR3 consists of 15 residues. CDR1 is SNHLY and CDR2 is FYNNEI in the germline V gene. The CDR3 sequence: CASSHRTGYDQPQHF. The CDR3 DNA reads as TGTGCCAGCAGCCATCGGACAGGGTATGATCAGCCCCAGCATTTT.

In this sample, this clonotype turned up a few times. The CDR3 sequence: CASSLGRTPNYGYTF. The CDR3, as DNA: TGTGCCAGCTCCCTCGGGAGGACTCCCAATTATGGCTACACCTTC. The chain has TRBV18 and TRBJ1-2, with no clear D. In germline, CDR1 is KGHSH, CDR2 LQKENI. The CDR3 has 15 residues. V lost 6 bases and J lost 5, with 19 bases in between. Looking up the rest from reference TRBV18 and TRBJ1-2 gives the full variable domain: NAGVMQNPRHLVRRRGQEARLRCSPMKGHSHVYWYRQLPEEGLKFMVYLQKENIIDESGMPKERFSAEFPKEGPSILRIQQVVRGDSAAYFCASSLGRTPNYGYTFGSGTRLTVV.